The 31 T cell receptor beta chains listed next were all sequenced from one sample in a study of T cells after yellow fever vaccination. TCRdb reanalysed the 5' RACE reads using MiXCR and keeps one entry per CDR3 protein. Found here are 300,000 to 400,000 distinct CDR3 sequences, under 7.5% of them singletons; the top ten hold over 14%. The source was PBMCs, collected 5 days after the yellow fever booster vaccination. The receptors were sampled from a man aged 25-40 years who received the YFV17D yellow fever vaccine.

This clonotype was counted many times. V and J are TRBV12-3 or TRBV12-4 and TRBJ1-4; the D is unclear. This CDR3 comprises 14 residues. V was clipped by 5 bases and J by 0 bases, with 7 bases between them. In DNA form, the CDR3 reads TGTGCCAGCAGTGTCAGCCCAACTAATGAAAAACTGTTTTTT. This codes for CASSVSPTNEKLFF.

The CDR3 DNA is TGTGCCAGTACCAGGGGCCGGGACCAAAGCACAGATACGCAGTATTTT. It specifies CASTRGRDQSTDTQYF. The chain links TRBV19 to TRBJ2-3; TRBD1 might be the D (6 bases). The germline gives CDR1 LNHDA, CDR2 SQIVND (reference sequence). With 7 bases removed from V and 0 bases from J, the gap between germline ends came to 17 bases. The CDR3 length is 16 residues.

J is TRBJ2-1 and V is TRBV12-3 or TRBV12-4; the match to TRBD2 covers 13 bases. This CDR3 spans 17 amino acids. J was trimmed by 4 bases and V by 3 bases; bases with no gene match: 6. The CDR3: CASSFILAGGPYNEQFF. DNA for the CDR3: TGTGCCAGCAGTTTTATACTAGCGGGAGGGCCATACAATGAGCAGTTCTTC.

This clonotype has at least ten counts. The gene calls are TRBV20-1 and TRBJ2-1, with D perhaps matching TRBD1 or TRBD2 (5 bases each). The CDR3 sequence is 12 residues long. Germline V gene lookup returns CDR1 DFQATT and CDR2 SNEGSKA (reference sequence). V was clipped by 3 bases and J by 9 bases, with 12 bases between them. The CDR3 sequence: CSASWDQLEQFF. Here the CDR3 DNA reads TGCAGTGCTAGTTGGGACCAGCTTGAGCAGTTCTTC.

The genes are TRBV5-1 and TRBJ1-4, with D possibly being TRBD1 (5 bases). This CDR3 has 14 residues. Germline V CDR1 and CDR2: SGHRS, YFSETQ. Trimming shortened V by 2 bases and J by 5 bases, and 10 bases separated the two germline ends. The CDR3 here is CASSFDSRNEKLFF. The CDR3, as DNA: TGCGCCAGCAGCTTCGACAGTCGGAATGAAAAACTGTTTTTT. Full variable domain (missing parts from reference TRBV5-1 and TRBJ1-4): KAGVTQTPRYLIKTRGQQVTLSCSPISGHRSVSWYQQTPGQGLQFLFEYFSETQRNKGNFPGRFSGRQFSNSRSEMNVSTLELGDSALYLCASSFDSRNEKLFFGSGTQLSVL.

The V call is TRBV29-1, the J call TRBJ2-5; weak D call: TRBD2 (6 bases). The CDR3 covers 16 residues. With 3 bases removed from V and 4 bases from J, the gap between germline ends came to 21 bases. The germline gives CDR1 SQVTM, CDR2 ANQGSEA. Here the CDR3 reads CSVDGLAPPKGETQYF. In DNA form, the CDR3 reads TGCAGCGTTGACGGCCTAGCGCCTCCGAAGGGAGAGACCCAGTACTTC.

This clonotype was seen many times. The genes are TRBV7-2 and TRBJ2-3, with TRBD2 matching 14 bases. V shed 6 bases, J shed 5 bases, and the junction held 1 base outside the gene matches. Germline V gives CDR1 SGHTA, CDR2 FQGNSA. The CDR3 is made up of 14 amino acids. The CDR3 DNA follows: TGTGCCAGCAGGGGGACTAGCGGGAGAGATACGCAGTATTTT. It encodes CASRGTSGRDTQYF.

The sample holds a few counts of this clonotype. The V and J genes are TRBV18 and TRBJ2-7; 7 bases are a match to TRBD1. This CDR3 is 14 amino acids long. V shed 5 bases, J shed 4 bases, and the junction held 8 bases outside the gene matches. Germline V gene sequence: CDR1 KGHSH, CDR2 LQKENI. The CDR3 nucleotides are TGTGCCAGCTCATCAGGACAGGCCTCGTACGAGCAGTACTTC. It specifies CASSSGQASYEQYF.

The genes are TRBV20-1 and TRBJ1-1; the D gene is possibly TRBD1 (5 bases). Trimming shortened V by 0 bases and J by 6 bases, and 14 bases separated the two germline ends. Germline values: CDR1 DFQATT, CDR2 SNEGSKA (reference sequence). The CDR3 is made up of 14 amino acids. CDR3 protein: CSAREGAFNAEAFF. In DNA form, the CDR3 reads TGCAGTGCTAGAGAAGGGGCTTTCAACGCTGAAGCTTTCTTT.

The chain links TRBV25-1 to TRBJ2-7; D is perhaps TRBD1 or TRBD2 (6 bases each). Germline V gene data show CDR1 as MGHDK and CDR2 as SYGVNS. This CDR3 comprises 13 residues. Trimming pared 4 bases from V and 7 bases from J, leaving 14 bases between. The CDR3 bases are TGTGCCAGCAGTGGAGGGGGGCTGCGGGAGCAGTACTTC. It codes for CASSGGGLREQYF.

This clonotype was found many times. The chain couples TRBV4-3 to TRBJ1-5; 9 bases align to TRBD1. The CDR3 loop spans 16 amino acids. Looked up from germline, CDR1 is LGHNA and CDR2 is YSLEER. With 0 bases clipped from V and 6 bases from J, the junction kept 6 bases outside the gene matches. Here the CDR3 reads CASSQDRGQGGQPQHF. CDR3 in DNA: TGCGCCAGCAGCCAAGATCGGGGACAGGGAGGTCAGCCCCAGCATTTT.

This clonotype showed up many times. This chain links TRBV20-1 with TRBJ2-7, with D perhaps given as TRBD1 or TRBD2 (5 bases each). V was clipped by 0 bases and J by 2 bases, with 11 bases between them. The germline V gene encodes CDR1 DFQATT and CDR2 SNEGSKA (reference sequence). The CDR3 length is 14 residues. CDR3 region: CSARDVRDAYEQYF. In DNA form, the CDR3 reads TGCAGTGCTAGAGATGTGAGGGACGCCTACGAGCAGTACTTC.

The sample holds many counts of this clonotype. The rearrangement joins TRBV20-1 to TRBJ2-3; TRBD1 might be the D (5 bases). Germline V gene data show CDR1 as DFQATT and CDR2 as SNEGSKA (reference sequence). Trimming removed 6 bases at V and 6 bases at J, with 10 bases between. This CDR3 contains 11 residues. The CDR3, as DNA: TGCAGTGCCGCCCAGGGTGATACGCAGTATTTT. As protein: CSAAQGDTQYF.

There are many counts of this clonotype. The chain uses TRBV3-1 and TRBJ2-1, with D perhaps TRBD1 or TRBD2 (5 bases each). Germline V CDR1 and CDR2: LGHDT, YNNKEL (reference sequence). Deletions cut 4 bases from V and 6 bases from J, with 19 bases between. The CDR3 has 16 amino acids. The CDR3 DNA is TGTGCCAGCAGCCGCCCGGGGCGACACTTTCGCAATGAGCAGTTCTTC. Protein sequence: CASSRPGRHFRNEQFF.

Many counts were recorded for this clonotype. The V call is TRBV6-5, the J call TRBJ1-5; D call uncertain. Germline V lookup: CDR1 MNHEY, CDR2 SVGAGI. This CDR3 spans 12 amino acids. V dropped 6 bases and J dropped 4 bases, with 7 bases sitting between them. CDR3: CASSTRNQPQHF. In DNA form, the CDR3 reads TGTGCCAGCAGCACCCGTAATCAGCCCCAGCATTTT.

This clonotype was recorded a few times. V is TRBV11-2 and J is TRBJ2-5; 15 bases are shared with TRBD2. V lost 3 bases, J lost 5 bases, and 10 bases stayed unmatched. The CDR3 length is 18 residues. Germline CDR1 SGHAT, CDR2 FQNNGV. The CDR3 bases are TGTGCCAGCAGCTTGGGGGGACTAGCGGGAGGAGTAGGGGAGACCCAGTACTTC. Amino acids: CASSLGGLAGGVGETQYF.

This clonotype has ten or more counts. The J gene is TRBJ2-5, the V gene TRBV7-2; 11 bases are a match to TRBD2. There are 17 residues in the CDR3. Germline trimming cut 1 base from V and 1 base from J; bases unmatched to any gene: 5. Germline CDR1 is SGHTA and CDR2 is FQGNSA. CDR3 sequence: CASSLVAGLAVQETQYF. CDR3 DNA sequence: TGTGCCAGCAGCTTAGTCGCGGGACTAGCGGTCCAAGAGACCCAGTACTTC.

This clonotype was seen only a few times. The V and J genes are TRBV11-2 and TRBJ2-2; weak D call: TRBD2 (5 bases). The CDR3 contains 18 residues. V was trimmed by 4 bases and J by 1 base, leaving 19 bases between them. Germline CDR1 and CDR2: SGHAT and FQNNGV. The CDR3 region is CASSSYKRGIGNTGELFF. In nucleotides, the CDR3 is TGTGCCAGCAGCTCGTACAAAAGAGGGATCGGGAACACCGGGGAGCTGTTTTTT. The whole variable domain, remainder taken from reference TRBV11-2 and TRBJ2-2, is EAGVAQSPRYKIIEKRQSVAFWCNPISGHATLYWYQQILGQGPKLLIQFQNNGVVDDSQLPKDRFSAERLKGVDSTLKIQPAKLEDSAVYLCASSSYKRGIGNTGELFFGEGSRLTVL.

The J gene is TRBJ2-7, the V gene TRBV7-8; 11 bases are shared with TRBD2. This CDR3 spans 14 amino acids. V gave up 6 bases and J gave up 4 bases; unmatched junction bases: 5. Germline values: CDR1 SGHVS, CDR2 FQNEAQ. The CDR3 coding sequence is TGTGCCAGCAGACAGACTAGCGGGACTTACGAGCAGTACTTC. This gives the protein CASRQTSGTYEQYF.

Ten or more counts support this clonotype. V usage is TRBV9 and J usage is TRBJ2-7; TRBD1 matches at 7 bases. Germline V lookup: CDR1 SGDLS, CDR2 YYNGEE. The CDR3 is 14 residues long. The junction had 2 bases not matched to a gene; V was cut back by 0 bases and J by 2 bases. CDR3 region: CASSVDRGTYEQYF. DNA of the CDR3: TGTGCCAGCAGCGTAGACAGGGGCACCTACGAGCAGTACTTC.

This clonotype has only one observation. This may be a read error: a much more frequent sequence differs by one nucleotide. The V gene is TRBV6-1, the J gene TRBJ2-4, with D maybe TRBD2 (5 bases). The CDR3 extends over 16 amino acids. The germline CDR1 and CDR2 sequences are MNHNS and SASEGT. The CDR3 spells CPSSDESLATKNIQYF. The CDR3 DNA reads TGTCCCAGCAGTGACGAATCTCTAGCAACCAAAAACATTCAGTACTTC.

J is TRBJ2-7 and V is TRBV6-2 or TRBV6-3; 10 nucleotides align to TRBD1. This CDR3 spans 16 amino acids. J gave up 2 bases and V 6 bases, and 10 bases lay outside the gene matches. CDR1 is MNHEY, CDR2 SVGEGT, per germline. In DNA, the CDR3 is TGTGCCAGCAGGCCTCCCGGGACAGGGGTCCCCTACGAGCAGTACTTC. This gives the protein CASRPPGTGVPYEQYF.

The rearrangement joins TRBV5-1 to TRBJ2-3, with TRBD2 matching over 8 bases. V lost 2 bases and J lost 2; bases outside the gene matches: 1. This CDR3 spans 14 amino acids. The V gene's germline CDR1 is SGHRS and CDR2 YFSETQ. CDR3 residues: CASSLLAVTDTQYF. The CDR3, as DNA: TGCGCCAGCAGCTTACTAGCGGTCACAGATACGCAGTATTTT.

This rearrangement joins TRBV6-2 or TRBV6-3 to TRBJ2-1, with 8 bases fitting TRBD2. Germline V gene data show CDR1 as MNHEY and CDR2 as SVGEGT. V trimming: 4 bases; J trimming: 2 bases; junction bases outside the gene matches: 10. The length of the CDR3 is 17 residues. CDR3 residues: CASSWGRVAGTYNEQFF. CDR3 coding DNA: TGTGCCAGCAGTTGGGGGAGGGTAGCGGGAACCTACAATGAGCAGTTCTTC.

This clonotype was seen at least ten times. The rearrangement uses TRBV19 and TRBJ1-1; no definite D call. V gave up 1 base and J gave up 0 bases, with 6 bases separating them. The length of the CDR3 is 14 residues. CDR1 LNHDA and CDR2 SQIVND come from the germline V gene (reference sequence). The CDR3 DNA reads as TGTGCCAGTAGTATAGGCGGACTGAACACTGAAGCTTTCTTT. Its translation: CASSIGGLNTEAFF.

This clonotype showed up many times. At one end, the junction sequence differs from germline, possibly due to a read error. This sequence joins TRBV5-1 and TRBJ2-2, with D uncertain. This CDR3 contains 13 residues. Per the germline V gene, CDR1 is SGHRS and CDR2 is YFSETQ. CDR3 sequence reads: CASSLPNTGELFF. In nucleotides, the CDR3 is TGTGCCAGCAGCTTACCGAACACCGGGGAGCTGTTTTTT.

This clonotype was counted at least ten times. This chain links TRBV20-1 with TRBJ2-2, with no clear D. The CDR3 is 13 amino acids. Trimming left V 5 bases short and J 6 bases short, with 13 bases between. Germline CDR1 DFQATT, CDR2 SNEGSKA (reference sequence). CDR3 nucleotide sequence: TGCAGTGCTCCGGCTAAAGGACCCGGGGAGCTGTTTTTT. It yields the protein CSAPAKGPGELFF.

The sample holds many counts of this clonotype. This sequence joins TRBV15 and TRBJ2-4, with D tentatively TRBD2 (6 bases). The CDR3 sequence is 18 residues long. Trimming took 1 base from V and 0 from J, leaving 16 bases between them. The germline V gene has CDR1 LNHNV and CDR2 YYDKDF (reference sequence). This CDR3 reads CATSRAEAGPLAKNIQYF. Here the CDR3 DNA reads TGTGCCACCAGCAGAGCCGAGGCGGGACCTTTAGCCAAAAACATTCAGTACTTC.

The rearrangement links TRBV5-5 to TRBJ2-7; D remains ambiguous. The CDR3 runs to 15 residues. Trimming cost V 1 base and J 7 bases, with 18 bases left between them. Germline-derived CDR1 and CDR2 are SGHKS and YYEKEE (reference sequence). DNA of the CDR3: TGTGCCAGCAGCTTGACATGGAAAGAGTCGAGGGAGCAGTACTTC. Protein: CASSLTWKESREQYF. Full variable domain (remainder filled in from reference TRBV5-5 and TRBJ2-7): DAGVTQSPTHLIKTRGQQVTLRCSPISGHKSVSWYQQVLGQGPQFIFQYYEKEERGRGNFPDRFSARQFPNYSSELNVNALLLGDSALYLCASSLTWKESREQYFGPGTRLTVT.

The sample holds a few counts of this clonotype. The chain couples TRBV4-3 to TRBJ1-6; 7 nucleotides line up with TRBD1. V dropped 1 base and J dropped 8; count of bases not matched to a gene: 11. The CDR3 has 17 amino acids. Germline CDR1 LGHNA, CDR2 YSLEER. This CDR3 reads CASSQGLRDREYSPLHF. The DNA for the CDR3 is TGCGCCAGCAGCCAAGGCCTCCGGGACAGAGAGTATTCACCCCTCCACTTT.

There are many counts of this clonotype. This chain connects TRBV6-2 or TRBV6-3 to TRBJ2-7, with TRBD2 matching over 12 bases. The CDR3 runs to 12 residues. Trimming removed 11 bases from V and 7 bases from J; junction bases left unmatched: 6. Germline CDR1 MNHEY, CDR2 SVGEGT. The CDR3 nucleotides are TGTGCCGGGAAAGGACTAGCGGGAGAGCAGTACTTC. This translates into CAGKGLAGEQYF.